Each of the 29 T cell receptor beta chains below was sequenced from the same sample in a study of CD8+ T cells in alopecia areata. As for treatment: oral pan-JAK inhibitor, 5-10 mg twice daily. It was cDNA, reverse transcribed from extracted RNA, that served as the sequencing template. The protocol was immunoSEQ multiplex PCR, while the TCRdb copy is restricted to in-frame clones and leaves out a portion. Of around 200,000 clones listed, roughly 53% are singletons. Here the sequenced sample was CD8+ T cells sorted from blood, taken at week 24, from a patient treated with tofacitinib. All receptors derive from a human donor with alopecia areata.

The chain employs TRBV27 and TRBJ2-1; TRBD2 agrees at 10 bases. CDR1 is MNHEY and CDR2 is SMNVEV in the germline V gene (reference sequence). The CDR3 is 14 residues long. The trim removed 8 bases at V and 4 bases at J, leaving 5 bases unmatched. CDR3 nucleotide sequence: TGTGCCAGCGCCAGCGGGGGGGTGTACAATGAGCAGTTCTTC. It specifies CASASGGVYNEQFF.

This clone was found once. The chain has TRBV7-6 and TRBJ2-7, with 10 positions matching TRBD1. Germline CDR1 SGHVS, CDR2 FNYEAQ. This CDR3 has 18 residues. V shed 1 base, J shed 4 bases, and the junction held 13 bases outside the gene matches. This CDR3 reads CASSLDGRGDRGPYEQYF. CDR3 nucleotide sequence: TGTGCCAGCAGCTTAGACGGCCGAGGGGACAGGGGTCCTTACGAGCAGTACTTC.

The V and J genes are TRBV9 and TRBJ2-7; maybe TRBD2 (5 bases). V shed 3 bases and J shed 5 bases, with 12 bases lying between them. Germline assignment: CDR1 SGDLS and CDR2 YYNGEE. This CDR3 contains 13 residues. CDR3 nucleotides: TGTGCCAGCAGCGCCCCCGGGGTGGACGAGCAGTACTTC. Amino acids: CASSAPGVDEQYF.

V and J are TRBV13 and TRBJ1-5; a possible D gene is TRBD1 (5 bases). Trimming took 3 bases from V and 2 from J, leaving 11 bases between them. The CDR3 consists of 15 residues. Germline assignment: CDR1 PRHDT and CDR2 FYEKMQ (reference sequence). The DNA for the CDR3 is TGTGCCAGCAGCTTGGCGACGACAGGCAATCAGCCCCAGCATTTT. Its protein is CASSLATTGNQPQHF.

As concerns this clone: Germline is not matched at one junction end, which may reflect a read error. This CDR3 reads CASSLGWGPHDF. CDR3 nucleotide sequence: TGTGCCAGCAGCTTGGGTTGGGGGCCACATGACTTC. This chain uses TRBV5-6 with TRBJ2-5; weak D call: TRBD1 (6 bases). CDR3 length equals 12 residues. Germline V gene lookup returns CDR1 SGHDT and CDR2 YYEEEE.

This clone was seen more than once but under ten times. The junction and the germline gene differ at one end; a read error may be behind it. The chain employs TRBV23-1 and TRBJ2-3, with TRBD2 identical over 8 bases. TRBV23-1 qualifies as an ORF whose function is uncertain. This CDR3 has 14 amino acids. CDR3 in amino acids: CASSPGGPADTQYF. DNA for the CDR3: TGTGCCAGCAGCCCGGGGGGGCCTGCAGATACGCAGTATTTT.

The chain joins TRBV23-1 to TRBJ2-1, with TRBD2 matching 11 bases. TRBV23-1 is treated as an ORF (open reading frame) with a function not yet certain. This CDR3 is 17 amino acids long. Trimming at V came to 3 bases and at J to 3 bases, leaving 7 bases not matched to a gene. CDR3 region: CASSHPGTSGDYNEQFF. The CDR3 nucleotides read TGCGCCAGCAGTCACCCCGGGACTAGCGGAGACTACAATGAGCAGTTCTTC.

V and J are TRBV6-6 and TRBJ1-5, with D possibly being TRBD1 (5 bases). The V end lost 6 bases, the J end lost 4 bases, and 16 bases lay between the germline ends. CDR1 is MNHNY and CDR2 is SVGAGI in the germline V gene (reference sequence). The CDR3 covers 15 residues. The CDR3 DNA sequence: TGTGCCAGCAGCCTAGCCCCGACAGCGAATCAGCCCCAGCATTTT. This sequence encodes CASSLAPTANQPQHF.

The gene calls are TRBV19 and TRBJ2-1, with D tentatively TRBD1 (5 bases). V was trimmed by 2 bases and J by 3 bases, leaving 8 bases between them. The CDR3 has 14 amino acids. Germline V lookup: CDR1 LNHDA, CDR2 SQIVND (reference sequence). The CDR3 DNA reads as TGTGCCAGTAGTATACAGGGCGGCTACAATGAGCAGTTCTTC. Translation: CASSIQGGYNEQFF.

V gene TRBV30 combines with J gene TRBJ1-5, with 7 bases fitting TRBD1. The germline CDR1 and CDR2 sequences are GTSNPN and SVGIG (reference sequence). The CDR3 contains 13 residues. Trimming cost V 4 bases and J 6 bases; bases outside gene matches: 6. CDR3 amino acids: CAWNNRGLQPQHF. CDR3 DNA sequence: TGTGCCTGGAATAACAGGGGACTTCAGCCCCAGCATTTT.

The chain uses TRBV27 and TRBJ2-7, with D unresolved. This CDR3 region has 15 residues. V gave up 3 bases and J gave up 4 bases, with 16 bases separating them. Germline V gene sequence: CDR1 MNHEY, CDR2 SMNVEV (reference sequence). CDR3 sequence: CASSFVFAAKYEQYF. The DNA for the CDR3 is TGTGCCAGCAGTTTTGTCTTCGCAGCGAAGTACGAGCAGTACTTC.

V usage is TRBV9 and J usage is TRBJ2-2; D call uncertain. Germline lookup yields CDR1 SGDLS and CDR2 YYNGEE. Trimming stripped 0 bases from V and 1 base from J, with 7 bases between. The CDR3 has 15 residues. The CDR3 spells CASSVARLNTGELFF. In nucleotides, the CDR3 is TGTGCCAGCAGCGTAGCCAGGCTGAACACCGGGGAGCTGTTTTTT. The full variable domain, with the rest looked up from reference TRBV9 and TRBJ2-2, is DSGVTQTPKHLITATGQRVTLRCSPRSGDLSVYWYQQSLDQGLQFLIQYYNGEERAKGNILERFSAQQFPDLHSELNLSSLELGDSALYFCASSVARLNTGELFFGEGSRLTVL.

The table lists this clone with a few counts. V gene TRBV15 combines with J gene TRBJ2-1; D ambiguous. Germline V gene lookup returns CDR1 LNHNV and CDR2 YYDKDF (reference sequence). The V end lost 0 bases, the J end lost 14 bases, and 14 bases lay between the germline ends. The CDR3 contains 13 residues. CDR3 loop: CATSRENRAWEFF. In DNA, the CDR3 is TGTGCCACCAGCAGAGAAAACCGGGCCTGGGAGTTCTTC.

The CDR3 sequence: CASSIGGRDTQYF. The DNA for the CDR3 is TGTGCCAGCAGCATTGGGGGGCGTGATACGCAGTATTTT. V usage is TRBV13 and J usage is TRBJ2-3; D assignment may be TRBD1 or TRBD2 (6 bases each). Germline V gene lookup returns CDR1 PRHDT and CDR2 FYEKMQ (reference sequence). The CDR3 is made up of 13 amino acids. V dropped 5 bases and J dropped 6 bases, with 12 bases sitting between them.

The V gene is TRBV15, the J gene TRBJ2-3; D is uncertain. Germline V gene lookup returns CDR1 LNHNV and CDR2 YYDKDF (reference sequence). V was clipped by 3 bases and J by 0 bases, with 4 bases between them. The CDR3 length is 13 residues. DNA of the CDR3: TGTGCCACCAGCAGGGACAGCACAGATACGCAGTATTTT. Translating gives CATSRDSTDTQYF. The full variable domain, its missing parts supplied by reference TRBV15 and TRBJ2-3, is DAMVIQNPRYQVTQFGKPVTLSCSQTLNHNVMYWYQQKSSQAPKLLFHYYDKDFNNEADTPDNFQSRRPNTSFCFLDIRSPGLGDTAMYLCATSRDSTDTQYFGPGTRLTVL.

This chain connects TRBV11-1 to TRBJ1-5, with a weak D call TRBD1 (5 bases). Trimming left V 1 base short and J 6 bases short, with 7 bases between. Germline CDR1 reads SGHAT; CDR2 reads FQDESV (reference sequence). The CDR3 loop spans 13 amino acids. The CDR3 nucleotides read TGTGCCAGCAGCTTAGATGGGGGTCAGCCCCAGCATTTT. This encodes CASSLDGGQPQHF.

The chain carries TRBV30 and TRBJ1-5; D is undetermined. Between the trimmed V and J ends, which lost 1 base and 3 bases, there was a span of 7 bases. CDR1 GTSNPN and CDR2 SVGIG come from the germline V gene (reference sequence). This CDR3 has 13 amino acids. The CDR3 protein is CAWSETYNQPQHF. CDR3 bases: TGTGCCTGGAGTGAAACATACAATCAGCCCCAGCATTTT. The whole variable domain, remainder taken from reference TRBV30 and TRBJ1-5, is SQTIHQWPATLVQPVGSPLSLECTVEGTSNPNLYWYRQAAGRGLQLLFYSVGIGQISSEVPQNLSASRPQDRQFILSSKKLLLSDSGFYLCAWSETYNQPQHFGDGTRLSIL.

This chain uses TRBV5-1 with TRBJ2-2, with 10 bases that match TRBD2. The ends lost 4 bases at V and 5 bases at J; junction bases unmatched: 8. CDR3 length: 16 amino acids. Germline V gene lookup returns CDR1 SGHRS and CDR2 YFSETQ. In DNA form, the CDR3 reads TGCGCCAGCAGCCTCCAGCGGGGGGGCAGAACCGGGGAGCTGTTTTTT. Translation gives CASSLQRGGRTGELFF.

The chain carries TRBV13 and TRBJ2-7; TRBD1 matches 7 bases. The CDR3 spans 14 residues. V shed 0 bases, J shed 4 bases, and the junction held 3 bases outside the gene matches. Germline CDR1 is PRHDT and CDR2 is FYEKMQ (reference sequence). CDR3 coding DNA: TGTGCCAGCAGCTTAGGCGGCAGGGGGTACGAGCAGTACTTC. This gives the protein CASSLGGRGYEQYF.

The chain uses TRBV29-1 and TRBJ2-6; D call uncertain. V was clipped by 1 base and J by 2 bases, with 3 bases between them. Germline CDR1 and CDR2: SQVTM and ANQGSEA. CDR3 length: 13 amino acids. CDR3 sequence: CSVEVPGANVLTF. CDR3 nucleotides: TGCAGCGTTGAAGTACCTGGGGCCAACGTCCTGACTTTC. Based on the CDR3 plus reference TRBV29-1 and TRBJ2-6, the full variable domain is SAVISQKPSRDICQRGTSLTIQCQVDSQVTMMFWYRQQPGQSLTLIATANQGSEATYESGFVIDKFPISRPNLTFSTLTVSNMSPEDSSIYLCSVEVPGANVLTFGAGSRLTVL.

In this sample, this clone turned up a few times. This sequence joins TRBV28 and TRBJ2-2; 8 nucleotides match TRBD1. Germline CDR1 reads MDHEN; CDR2 reads SYDVKM. This CDR3 contains 16 residues. The V and J ends lost 2 bases and 7 bases, in that order; junction bases with no gene match: 9. CDR3 coding DNA: TGTGCCAGCAGTTTAATCGGACAGGGTGATGGCGGGGAGCTGTTTTTT. Translation gives CASSLIGQGDGGELFF.

The V and J genes are TRBV15 and TRBJ2-2, with TRBD2 matching over 7 bases. The CDR3 extends over 14 amino acids. V gave up 2 bases and J gave up 3 bases; unmatched junction bases: 0. CDR1 and CDR2 (germline): LNHNV, YYDKDF (reference sequence). The CDR3 protein is CATSRLADTGELFF. In nucleotides, the CDR3 is TGTGCCACCAGCAGACTAGCGGACACCGGGGAGCTGTTTTTT.

CDR3 in DNA: TGTGCCAGCAGCTTAGAGACACAGCGTAGTACCTACGAGCAGTACTTC. It yields the protein CASSLETQRSTYEQYF. The chain recombines TRBV7-8 with TRBJ2-7; D remains ambiguous. The CDR3 covers 16 residues. V lost 1 base and J 2 bases, leaving 15 bases between the germline ends. CDR1 and CDR2 (germline): SGHVS, FQNEAQ.

Concerning this clone itself: The sample has other DNA sequences that encode this CDR3 too. J is TRBJ1-2 and V is TRBV5-6; TRBD1 might be the D (5 bases). Trimming cost V 2 bases and J 3 bases, with 8 bases left between them. Germline-derived CDR1 and CDR2 are SGHDT and YYEEEE. The CDR3 consists of 13 residues. The CDR3 DNA reads as TGTGCCAGCAGCTTAGGGACGGACTATGGCTACACCTTC. The encoded protein is CASSLGTDYGYTF. The full variable domain, in which reference TRBV5-6 and TRBJ1-2 provide the parts outside the CDR3, is DAGVTQSPTHLIKTRGQQVTLRCSPKSGHDTVSWYQQALGQGPQFIFQYYEEEERQRGNFPDRFSGHQFPNYSSELNVNALLLGDSALYLCASSLGTDYGYTFGSGTRLTVV.

V gene TRBV23-1 combines with J gene TRBJ2-6; D is ambiguous. TRBV23-1 is sorted into the ORF group, with uncertain function. V lost 7 bases and J 1 base, leaving 14 bases between the germline ends. This CDR3 has 16 amino acids. CDR3 in DNA: TGCGCCAGCATACCACTCGGAGCGTCTGGGGCCAACGTCCTGACTTTC. This gives the protein CASIPLGASGANVLTF.

This clone has just a few counts. The V gene is TRBV7-8, the J gene TRBJ2-6; no clear D gene. This CDR3 is built from 14 residues. Germline CDR1 reads SGHVS; CDR2 reads FQNEAQ. Trimming removed 5 bases at V and 1 base at J, with 6 bases between. CDR3 loop: CASSERSGANVLTF. For the CDR3, the DNA is TGTGCCAGCAGCGAAAGATCTGGGGCCAACGTCCTGACTTTC.

The rearrangement joins TRBV6-6 to TRBJ1-1; D gene uncertain. This CDR3 contains 15 residues. The germline CDR1 and CDR2 sequences are MNHNY and SVGAGI (reference sequence). The ends were cut back, 6 bases at V and 1 base at J, with 15 bases in the middle. The CDR3 sequence: CASSLNPFRNTEAFF. CDR3 DNA: TGTGCCAGCAGCTTAAACCCATTTCGGAACACTGAAGCTTTCTTT.

The chain combines TRBV19 with TRBJ1-5; D may be TRBD1 (5 bases). The CDR3 covers 16 residues. Trimming shortened V by 1 base and J by 0 bases, and 10 bases separated the two germline ends. Germline V gene sequence: CDR1 LNHDA, CDR2 SQIVND (reference sequence). CDR3 DNA: TGTGCCAGTAGTATAGGGACACTTTATAGCAATCAGCCCCAGCATTTT. Its protein is CASSIGTLYSNQPQHF.

This chain uses TRBV4-1 with TRBJ2-7; D is possibly TRBD1 (6 bases). The V gene lost 3 bases and the J gene lost 5 bases, with 17 bases spanning the gap. Per germline, CDR1 MGHRA and CDR2 YSYEKL. This CDR3 has 15 residues. In DNA, the CDR3 is TGCGCCAGCAGCCAGTGGGGACAAGGAGACAACGAGCAGTACTTC. Residues: CASSQWGQGDNEQYF.